The rows below give T cell receptor beta chains drawn from one sample of a study of chemoradiotherapy in HPV16-positive cancers. The table came from immunoSEQ multiplex PCR; TCRdb's copy has only in-frame clones and leaves some out. The data contain about 8,900 clones, 71% of them singletons. Sample acquisition took place from a patient who underwent chemoradiotherapy. The receptors originated from a human donor with HPV-associated anogenital cancer. Both conserved end residues are part of each CDR3. Each record gives: D gene, V gene, clone size, J gene, CDR3 protein, CDR3 DNA. A D gene is named only where the DNA matches it firmly. Only some rows state a clone size, as once, few, many or a class for expanded clones.

D: TRBD1; V: TRBV11-2; size: .; J: TRBJ1-3; CDR3: CASSRGTGVGNTIYF; DNA: TGTGCCAGCAGCCGAGGGACAGGGGTAGGAAACACCATATATTTT
D: .; V: TRBV30; size: once; J: TRBJ2-3; CDR3: CAWSQGRTDTQYF; DNA: TGTGCCTGGAGTCAGGGCCGCACAGATACGCAGTATTTT
D: .; V: TRBV12-5; size: .; J: TRBJ2-2; CDR3: CASEGGYTGELFF; DNA: TGTGCTAGTGAGGGCGGTTACACCGGGGAGCTGTTTTTT
D: .; V: TRBV5-4; size: .; J: TRBJ2-1; CDR3: CASSFPGGPNEQFF; DNA: TGTGCCAGCAGCTTCCCGGGGGGCCCTAATGAGCAGTTCTTC
D: .; V: TRBV7-3; size: .; J: TRBJ1-1; CDR3: CASSEDLSTEAFF; DNA: TGTGCCAGCAGCGAGGATTTGAGCACTGAAGCTTTCTTT
D: .; V: TRBV19; size: .; J: TRBJ1-6; CDR3: CASRKWGDSPLHF; DNA: TGTGCCAGTAGAAAGTGGGGAGACTCACCCCTCCACTTT
D: .; V: TRBV2; size: .; J: TRBJ1-1; CDR3: CASRRGGANTEAFF; DNA: TGTGCCAGCCGAAGAGGGGGGGCGAACACTGAAGCTTTCTTT
D: .; V: TRBV4-1; size: once; J: TRBJ2-1; CDR3: CASSQYRDNEQFF; DNA: TGCGCCAGCAGCCAATACAGGGACAATGAGCAGTTCTTC
D: TRBD1; V: TRBV6-4; size: few; J: TRBJ1-2; CDR3: CASSEAGTGYGYTF; DNA: TGTGCCAGCAGTGAAGCCGGGACAGGGTATGGCTACACCTTC
D: .; V: TRBV6-1; size: .; J: TRBJ2-3; CDR3: CASREGSIMTDTQYF; DNA: TGTGCCAGCAGGGAGGGGTCAATTATGACAGATACGCAGTATTTT
D: .; V: TRBV21-1; size: few; J: TRBJ1-5; CDR3: CASSKERGTGQPQHF; DNA: TGTGCCAGCAGCAAAGAACGGGGGACGGGTCAGCCCCAGCATTTT
D: .; V: TRBV6-5; size: .; J: TRBJ2-3; CDR3: CASSYSVGTDTQYF; DNA: TGTGCCAGCAGTTATAGCGTCGGGACAGATACGCAGTATTTT
D: .; V: TRBV28; size: .; J: TRBJ1-2; CDR3: CASSSADGTNYGYTF; DNA: TGTGCCAGCAGTTCGGCGGACGGTACTAACTATGGCTACACCTTC
D: .; V: TRBV19; size: .; J: TRBJ2-6; CDR3: CASSGQSSGANVLTF; DNA: TGTGCCAGTAGCGGACAGAGCTCTGGGGCCAACGTCCTGACTTTC
D: .; V: TRBV28; size: .; J: TRBJ2-2; CDR3: CASLPPLGRGSTGELFF; DNA: TGTGCCAGCCTCCCTCCCCTGGGCAGGGGTAGCACCGGGGAGCTGTTTTTT
D: .; V: TRBV27; size: .; J: TRBJ1-1; CDR3: CASSQTTLNTEAFF; DNA: TGTGCCAGCAGCCAGACCACCCTGAACACTGAAGCTTTCTTT
D: .; V: TRBV5-1; size: .; J: TRBJ1-1; CDR3: CASSSRVDTEAFF; DNA: TGCGCCAGCAGCTCACGGGTCGACACTGAAGCTTTCTTT
D: .; V: TRBV30; size: once; J: TRBJ1-5; CDR3: CAWSEGESQPQHF; DNA: TGTGCCTGGAGTGAGGGGGAGAGTCAGCCCCAGCATTTT
D: .; V: TRBV5-4; size: .; J: TRBJ2-5; CDR3: CASSLTWGAPETQYF; DNA: TGTGCCAGCAGCTTGACGTGGGGCGCCCCAGAGACCCAGTACTTC
D: .; V: TRBV27; size: once; J: TRBJ1-1; CDR3: CASSARGWNTEAFF; DNA: TGTGCCAGCAGTGCAAGGGGGTGGAACACTGAAGCTTTCTTT
D: .; V: TRBV5-5; size: .; J: TRBJ1-2; CDR3: CASSLVGGYTF; DNA: TGTGCCAGCAGCTTGGTTGGTGGCTACACCTTC
D: TRBD1; V: TRBV6-5; size: .; J: TRBJ1-5; CDR3: CASSSAGTGDQPQHF; DNA: TGTGCCAGCAGTTCCGCCGGGACAGGGGATCAGCCCCAGCATTTT
D: .; V: TRBV11-2; size: .; J: TRBJ2-7; CDR3: CASSSGSAGEQYF; DNA: TGTGCCAGCAGCTCAGGGAGCGCGGGTGAGCAGTACTTC
D: .; V: TRBV6-5; size: .; J: TRBJ1-6; CDR3: CASSAPNSPLHF; DNA: TGTGCCAGCAGTGCTCCCAATTCACCCCTCCACTTT
D: .; V: TRBV5-1; size: .; J: TRBJ1-1; CDR3: CASSPEVSNTEAFF; DNA: TGCGCTAGCAGCCCGGAAGTCTCCAACACTGAAGCTTTCTTT
D: .; V: TRBV10-3; size: few; J: TRBJ2-5; CDR3: CATSGDSYQETQYF; DNA: TGTGCCACCTCAGGAGATTCGTACCAAGAGACCCAGTACTTC
D: .; V: TRBV5-1; size: .; J: TRBJ2-5; CDR3: CASRKGSSQETQYF; DNA: TGCGCCAGCAGAAAGGGCTCTAGTCAAGAGACCCAGTACTTC
D: .; V: TRBV9; size: .; J: TRBJ2-6; CDR3: CASSPRGGEVSGANVLTF; DNA: TGTGCCAGCAGCCCCAGAGGAGGGGAAGTCTCTGGGGCCAACGTCCTGACTTTC
D: .; V: TRBV5-1; size: .; J: TRBJ2-5; CDR3: CASSLPGETQYF; DNA: TGCGCCAGCAGCCTACCCGGAGAGACCCAGTACTTC
D: .; V: TRBV6-1; size: .; J: TRBJ2-7; CDR3: CASSDYRLGRVYEQYF; DNA: TGTGCCAGCAGTGATTATCGACTAGGTCGAGTCTACGAGCAGTACTTC
D: .; V: TRBV9; size: .; J: TRBJ1-1; CDR3: CASSPGPNTEAFF; DNA: TGTGCCAGCAGCCCTGGGCCGAACACTGAAGCTTTCTTT
D: TRBD1; V: TRBV5-6; size: medium-sized; J: TRBJ2-5; CDR3: CASSLDRGETQYF; DNA: TGTGCCAGCAGCTTGGACAGGGGCGAGACCCAGTACTTC
D: .; V: TRBV7-8; size: .; J: TRBJ1-3; CDR3: CASSLVRAGNTIYF; DNA: TGTGCCAGCAGCTTAGTGAGGGCTGGAAACACCATATATTTT
D: TRBD1; V: TRBV2; size: few; J: TRBJ1-6; CDR3: CASSGQGGASPLHF; DNA: TGTGCCAGCAGTGGGCAGGGGGGGGCCTCACCCCTCCACTTT
D: TRBD2; V: TRBV10-3; size: .; J: TRBJ2-4; CDR3: CAISEGSSGGAAKNIQYF; DNA: TGTGCCATCAGTGAGGGGAGTAGCGGGGGGGCGGCCAAAAACATTCAGTACTTC
D: .; V: TRBV27; size: .; J: TRBJ1-6; CDR3: CASRSRLSSYNSPLHF; DNA: TGTGCCAGCAGGTCCCGACTTAGCTCCTATAATTCACCCCTCCACTTT
D: .; V: TRBV29-1; size: once; J: TRBJ1-1; CDR3: CSVAQRDTEAFF; DNA: TGCAGCGTTGCCCAGAGGGACACTGAAGCTTTCTTT
D: .; V: TRBV29-1; size: .; J: TRBJ2-7; CDR3: CSLPCRDEQYF; DNA: TGCAGCCTTCCTTGCAGGGACGAGCAGTACTTC
D: TRBD2; V: TRBV4-1; size: .; J: TRBJ2-2; CDR3: CASSQEASGGGGELFF; DNA: TGCGCCAGCAGCCAAGAAGCTAGCGGGGGGGGCGGGGAGCTGTTTTTT
D: .; V: TRBV18; size: few; J: TRBJ1-2; CDR3: CASSPGVSNYGYTF; DNA: TGTGCCAGCTCACCAGGGGTGTCAAACTATGGCTACACCTTC
D: .; V: TRBV14; size: .; J: TRBJ2-7; CDR3: CASSQEEGLGEQYF; DNA: TGTGCCAGCAGCCAAGAGGAGGGGCTCGGCGAGCAGTACTTC
D: TRBD2; V: TRBV5-1; size: .; J: TRBJ2-3; CDR3: CASSPNGLAGADTQYF; DNA: TGCGCCAGCAGCCCTAACGGGCTAGCGGGAGCAGATACGCAGTATTTT